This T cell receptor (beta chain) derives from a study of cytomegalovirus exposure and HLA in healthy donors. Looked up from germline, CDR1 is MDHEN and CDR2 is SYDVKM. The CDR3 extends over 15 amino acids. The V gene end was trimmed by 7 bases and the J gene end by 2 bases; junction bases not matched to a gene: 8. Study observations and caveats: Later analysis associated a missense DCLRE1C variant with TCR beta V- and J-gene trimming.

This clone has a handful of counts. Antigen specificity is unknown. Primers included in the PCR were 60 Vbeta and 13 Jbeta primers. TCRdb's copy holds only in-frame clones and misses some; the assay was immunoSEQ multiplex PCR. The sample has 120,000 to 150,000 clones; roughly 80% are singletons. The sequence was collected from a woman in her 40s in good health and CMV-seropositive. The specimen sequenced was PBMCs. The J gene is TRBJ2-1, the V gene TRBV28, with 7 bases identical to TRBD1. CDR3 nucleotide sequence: TGTGCCAGCACCCGAGGTGGGACAGCCTACAATGAGCAGTTCTTC. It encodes CASTRGGTAYNEQFF.